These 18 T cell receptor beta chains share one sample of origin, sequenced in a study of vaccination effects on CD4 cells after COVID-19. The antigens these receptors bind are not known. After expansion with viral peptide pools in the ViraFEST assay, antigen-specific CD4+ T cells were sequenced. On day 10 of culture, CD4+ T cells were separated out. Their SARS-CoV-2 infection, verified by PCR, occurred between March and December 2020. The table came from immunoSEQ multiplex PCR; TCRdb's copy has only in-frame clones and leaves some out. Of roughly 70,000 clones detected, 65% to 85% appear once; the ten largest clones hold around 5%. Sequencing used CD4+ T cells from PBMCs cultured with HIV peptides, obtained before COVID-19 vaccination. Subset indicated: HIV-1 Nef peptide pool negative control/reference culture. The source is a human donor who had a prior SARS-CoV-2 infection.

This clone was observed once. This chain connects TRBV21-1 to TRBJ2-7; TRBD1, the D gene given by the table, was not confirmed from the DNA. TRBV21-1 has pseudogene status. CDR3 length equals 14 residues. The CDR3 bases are TGTGCCAGCAGCCTGACAGGGATTGACTCCGAGCAGTACTTC. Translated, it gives CASSLTGIDSEQYF.

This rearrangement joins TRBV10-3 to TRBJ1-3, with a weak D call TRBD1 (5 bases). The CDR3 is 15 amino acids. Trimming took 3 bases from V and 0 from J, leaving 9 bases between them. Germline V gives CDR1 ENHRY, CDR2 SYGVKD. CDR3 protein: CAISDGAASGNTIYF. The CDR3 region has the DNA TGTGCCATCAGTGATGGGGCGGCCTCTGGAAACACCATATATTTT.

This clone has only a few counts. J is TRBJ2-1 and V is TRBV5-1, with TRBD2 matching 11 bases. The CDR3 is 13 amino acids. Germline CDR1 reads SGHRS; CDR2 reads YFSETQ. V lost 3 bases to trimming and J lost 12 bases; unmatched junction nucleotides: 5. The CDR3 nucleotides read TGCGCCAGCAGCTCCATAGCGGGAGGGGCGCAGTTCTTC. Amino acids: CASSSIAGGAQFF.

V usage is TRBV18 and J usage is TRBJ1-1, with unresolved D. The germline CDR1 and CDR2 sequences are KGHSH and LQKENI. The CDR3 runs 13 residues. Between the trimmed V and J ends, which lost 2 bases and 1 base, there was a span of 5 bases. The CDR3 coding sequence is TGTGCCAGCTCACCAACCCAGAACACTGAAGCTTTCTTT. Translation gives CASSPTQNTEAFF.

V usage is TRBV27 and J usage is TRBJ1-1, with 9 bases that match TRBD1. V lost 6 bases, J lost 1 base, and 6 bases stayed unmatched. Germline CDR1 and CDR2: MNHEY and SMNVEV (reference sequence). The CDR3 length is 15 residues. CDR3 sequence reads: CASSDRGGPNTEAFF. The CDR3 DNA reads TGTGCCAGCAGCGACAGGGGGGGTCCGAACACTGAAGCTTTCTTT.

The CDR3: CASSRPAGVADTQYF. The CDR3, as DNA: TGTGCCAGCAGCCGGCCAGCGGGAGTAGCAGATACGCAGTATTTT. V gene TRBV4-2 combines with J gene TRBJ2-3; TRBD2 agrees at 8 bases. This CDR3 spans 15 amino acids. V lost 4 bases and J lost 4; bases outside the gene matches: 7. The germline CDR1 and CDR2 sequences are LGHNA and YNFKEQ.

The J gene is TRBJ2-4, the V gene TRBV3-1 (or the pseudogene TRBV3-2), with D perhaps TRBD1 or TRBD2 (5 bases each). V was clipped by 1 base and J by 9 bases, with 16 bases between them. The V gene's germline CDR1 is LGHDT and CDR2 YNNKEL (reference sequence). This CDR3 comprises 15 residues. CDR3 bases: TGTGCCAGCAGCCAAGGTTTAAGAGGGGTAAGCATTCAGTACTTC. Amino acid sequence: CASSQGLRGVSIQYF.

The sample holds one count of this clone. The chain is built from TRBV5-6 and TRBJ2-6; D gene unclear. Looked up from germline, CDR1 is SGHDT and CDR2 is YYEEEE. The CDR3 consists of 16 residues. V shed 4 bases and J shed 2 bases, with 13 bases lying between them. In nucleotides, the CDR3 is TGTGCCAGCAGCCTCTTTAAGCGAGCTGGGGCCAACGTCCTGACTTTC. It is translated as CASSLFKRAGANVLTF.

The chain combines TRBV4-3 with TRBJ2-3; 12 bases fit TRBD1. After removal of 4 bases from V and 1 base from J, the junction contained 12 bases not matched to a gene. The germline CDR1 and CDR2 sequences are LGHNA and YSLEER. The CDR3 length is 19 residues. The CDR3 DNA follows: TGCGCCAGCAGCCCATTCCGGGACAGGGGGCGTGGGGGCACAGATACGCAGTATTTT. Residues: CASSPFRDRGRGGTDTQYF.

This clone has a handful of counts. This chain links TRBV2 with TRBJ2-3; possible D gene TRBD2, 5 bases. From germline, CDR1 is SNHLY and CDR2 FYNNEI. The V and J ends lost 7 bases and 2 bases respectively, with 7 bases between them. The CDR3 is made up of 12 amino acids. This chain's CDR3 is CASTGDTDTQYF. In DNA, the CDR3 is TGTGCCAGCACCGGGGACACAGATACGCAGTATTTT.

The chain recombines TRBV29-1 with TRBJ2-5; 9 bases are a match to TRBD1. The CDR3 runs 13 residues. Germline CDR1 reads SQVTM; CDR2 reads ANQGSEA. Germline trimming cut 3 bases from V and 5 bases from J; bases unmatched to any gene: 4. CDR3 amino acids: CSVEYTGGETQYF. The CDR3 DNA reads TGCAGCGTTGAGTACACAGGGGGCGAGACCCAGTACTTC.

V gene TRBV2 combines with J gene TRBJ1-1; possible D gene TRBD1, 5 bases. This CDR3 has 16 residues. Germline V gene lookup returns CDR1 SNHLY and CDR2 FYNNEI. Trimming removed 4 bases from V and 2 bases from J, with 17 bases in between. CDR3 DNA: TGTGCCAGCAGTGTTAATTTAGGGGCGTCCAACACTGAAGCTTTCTTT. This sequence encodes CASSVNLGASNTEAFF.

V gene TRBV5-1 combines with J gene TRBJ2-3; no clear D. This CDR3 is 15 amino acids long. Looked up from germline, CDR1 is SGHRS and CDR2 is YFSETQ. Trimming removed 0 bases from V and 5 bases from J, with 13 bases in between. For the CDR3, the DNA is TGCGCCAGCAGCTTGGGTACATCCTTTGGAGATACGCAGTATTTT. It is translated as CASSLGTSFGDTQYF.

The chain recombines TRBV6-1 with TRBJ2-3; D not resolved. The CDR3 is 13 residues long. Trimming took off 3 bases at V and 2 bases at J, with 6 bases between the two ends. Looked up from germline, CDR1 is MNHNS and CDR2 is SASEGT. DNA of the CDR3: TGTGCCAGCAGTGAGTACTACACAGATACGCAGTATTTT. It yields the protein CASSEYYTDTQYF.

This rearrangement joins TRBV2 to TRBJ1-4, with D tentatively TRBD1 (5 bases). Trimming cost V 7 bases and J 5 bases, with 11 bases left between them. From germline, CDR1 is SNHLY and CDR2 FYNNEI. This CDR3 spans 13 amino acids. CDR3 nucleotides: TGTGCCAGCACCCGGGACCTAAATGAAAAACTGTTTTTT. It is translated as CASTRDLNEKLFF.

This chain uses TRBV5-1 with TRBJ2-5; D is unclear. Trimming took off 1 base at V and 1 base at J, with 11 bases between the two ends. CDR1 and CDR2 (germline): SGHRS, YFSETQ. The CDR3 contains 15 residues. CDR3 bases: TGCGCCAGCAGCTTGCTGGGCATCACCCAAGAGACCCAGTACTTC. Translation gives CASSLLGITQETQYF. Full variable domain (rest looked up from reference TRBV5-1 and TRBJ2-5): KAGVTQTPRYLIKTRGQQVTLSCSPISGHRSVSWYQQTPGQGLQFLFEYFSETQRNKGNFPGRFSGRQFSNSRSEMNVSTLELGDSALYLCASSLLGITQETQYFGPGTRLLVL.

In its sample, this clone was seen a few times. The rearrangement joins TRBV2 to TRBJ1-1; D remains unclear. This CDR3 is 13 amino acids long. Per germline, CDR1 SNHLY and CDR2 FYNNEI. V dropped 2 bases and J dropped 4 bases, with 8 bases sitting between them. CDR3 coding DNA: TGTGCCAGCAGTGAACAGGTTTCCACTGAAGCTTTCTTT. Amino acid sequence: CASSEQVSTEAFF.

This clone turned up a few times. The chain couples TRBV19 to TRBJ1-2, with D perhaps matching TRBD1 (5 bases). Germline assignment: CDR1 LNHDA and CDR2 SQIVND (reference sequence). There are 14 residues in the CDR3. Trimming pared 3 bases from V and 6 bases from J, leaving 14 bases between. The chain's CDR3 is CASSIAGVENGYTF. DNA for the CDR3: TGTGCCAGTAGTATTGCGGGGGTTGAGAATGGCTACACCTTC.